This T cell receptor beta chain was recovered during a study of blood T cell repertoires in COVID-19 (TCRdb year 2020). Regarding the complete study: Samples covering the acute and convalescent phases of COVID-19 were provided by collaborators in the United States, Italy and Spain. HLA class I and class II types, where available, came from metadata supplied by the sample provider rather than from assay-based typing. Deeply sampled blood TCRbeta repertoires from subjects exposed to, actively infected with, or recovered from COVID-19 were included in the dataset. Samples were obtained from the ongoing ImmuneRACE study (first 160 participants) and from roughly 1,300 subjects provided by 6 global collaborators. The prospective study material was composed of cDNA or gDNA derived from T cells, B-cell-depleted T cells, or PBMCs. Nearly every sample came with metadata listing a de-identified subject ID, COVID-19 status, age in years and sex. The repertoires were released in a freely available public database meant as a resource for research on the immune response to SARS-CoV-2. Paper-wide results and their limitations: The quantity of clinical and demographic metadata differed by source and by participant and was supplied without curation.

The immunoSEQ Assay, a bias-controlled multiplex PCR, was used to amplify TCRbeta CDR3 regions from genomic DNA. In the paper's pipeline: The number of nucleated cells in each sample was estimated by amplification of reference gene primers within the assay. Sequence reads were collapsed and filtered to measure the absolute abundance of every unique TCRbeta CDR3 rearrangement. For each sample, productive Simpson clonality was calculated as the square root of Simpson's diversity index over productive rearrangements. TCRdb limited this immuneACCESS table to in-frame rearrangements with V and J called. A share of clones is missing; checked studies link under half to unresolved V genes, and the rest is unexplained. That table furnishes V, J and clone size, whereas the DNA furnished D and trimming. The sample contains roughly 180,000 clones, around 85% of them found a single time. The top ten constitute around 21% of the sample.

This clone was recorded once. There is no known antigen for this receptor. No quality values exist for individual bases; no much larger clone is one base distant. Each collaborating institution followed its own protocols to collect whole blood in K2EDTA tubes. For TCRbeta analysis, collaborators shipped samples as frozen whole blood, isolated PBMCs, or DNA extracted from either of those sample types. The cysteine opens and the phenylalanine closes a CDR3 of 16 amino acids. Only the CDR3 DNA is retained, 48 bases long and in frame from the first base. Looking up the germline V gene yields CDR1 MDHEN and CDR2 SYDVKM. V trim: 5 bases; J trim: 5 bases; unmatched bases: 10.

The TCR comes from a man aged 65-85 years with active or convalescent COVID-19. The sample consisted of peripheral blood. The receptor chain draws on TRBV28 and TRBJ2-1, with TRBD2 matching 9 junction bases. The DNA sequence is TGTGCCAGCAGTCCCCCCGGGATAGCGGGAGACAATGAGCAGTTCTTC. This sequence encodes CASSPPGIAGDNEQFF.